Listed below are T cell receptor beta chains from one sample, sequenced in a study of T cells after yellow fever vaccination. Via MiXCR, TCRdb re-called the 5' RACE reads, giving one row per CDR3 protein. The data hold 300,000 to 350,000 distinct CDR3 sequences, with 3.5% to 4.5% observed a single time. This material consisted of PBMCs, taken 15 days after the yellow fever booster vaccination. The receptor source for this set is a man aged 18-30 years who received the YFV17D yellow fever vaccine. The CDR3 runs from the conserved cysteine through the conserved F or W. Fields, in order: V gene, CDR3 length, J gene, D gene, CDR3 protein. A D gene is named only where the DNA matches it firmly.

v_gene: TRBV7-8; len: 14; j_gene: TRBJ2-5; d_gene: NA; CDR3aa: CASSLVPDSQTQYF
v_gene: TRBV7-6; len: 16; j_gene: TRBJ1-2; d_gene: NA; CDR3aa: CASSLAPGDVNYGYTF
v_gene: TRBV2; len: 15; j_gene: TRBJ1-2; d_gene: NA; CDR3aa: CASSLGPGGGYGYTF
v_gene: TRBV15; len: 17; j_gene: TRBJ1-1; d_gene: TRBD1; CDR3aa: CATSRTGTGTSGTEAFF
v_gene: TRBV6-1; len: 15; j_gene: TRBJ2-3; d_gene: NA; CDR3aa: CASRPRGARRDTQYF
v_gene: TRBV7-2; len: 13; j_gene: TRBJ2-1; d_gene: NA; CDR3aa: CASSYQGGDEQFF
v_gene: TRBV6-1; len: 14; j_gene: TRBJ2-5; d_gene: NA; CDR3aa: CASSERSRGETQYF
v_gene: TRBV20-1; len: 14; j_gene: TRBJ2-7; d_gene: NA; CDR3aa: CSASKGSGSYEQYF
v_gene: TRBV7-9; len: 14; j_gene: TRBJ2-2; d_gene: NA; CDR3aa: CASSLDLQPGELFF
v_gene: TRBV10-3; len: 14; j_gene: TRBJ1-5; d_gene: NA; CDR3aa: CAISEGPGNQPQHF
v_gene: TRBV6-1; len: 14; j_gene: TRBJ2-2; d_gene: NA; CDR3aa: CASSEGAETGELFF